This record covers a single T cell receptor (beta chain). Sequenced by immunoSEQ multiplex PCR; TCRdb stores in-frame clones only, minus some. Among 150,000 to 200,000 clones listed, approximately 90% were seen once. This sample stems from a study of T cell responses to AZD1222 COVID-19 vaccine. Germline-derived CDR1 and CDR2 are MGHRA and YSYEKL. CDR3 length equals 14 residues. V lost 0 bases, J lost 7 bases, and 13 bases lay in between. The chain links TRBV4-1 to TRBJ2-7, with a possible D match to TRBD2 (5 bases). The material was peripheral blood, obtained 28 days after the second AZD1222 dose. The receptor was isolated from an adult who received the AZD1222 COVID-19 vaccine. The CDR3 sequence is CASSQEVISGEQYF. The CDR3 coding sequence is TGCGCCAGCAGCCAAGAGGTGATCTCGGGGGAGCAGTACTTC.